What follows are 2 T cell receptor beta chains derived from one specimen sequenced in a study of a mutant IDH1 vaccine in newly diagnosed glioma. The time point is: week 5, during vaccination. Doses of 300 ug of mutant IDH1 20-mer peptide were given with topical imiquimod. Sequencing was performed with immunoSEQ multiplex PCR; in TCRdb, only in-frame clones are kept and a portion is missing. The top ten hold approximately 25% of the sample, which has about 30,000 clones, about 79% seen once. These receptors' antigens are unknown. The specimen comprised PBMCs, sampled from a glioma patient whose treatment included an IDH1 peptide vaccine. The receptors derive from a young man with glioma.

The chain has TRBV5-5 and TRBJ1-5; D is unclear. The CDR3 covers 15 residues. Germline V gives CDR1 SGHKS, CDR2 YYEKEE (reference sequence). The V and J ends lost 4 bases and 0 bases respectively, with 11 bases between them. The CDR3 here is CASSPDGSSNQPQHF. Written as DNA, the CDR3 is TGTGCCAGCAGCCCAGACGGAAGTAGCAATCAGCCCCAGCATTTT.

J is TRBJ2-7 and V is TRBV10-3, with 12 nucleotides matching TRBD2. The CDR3 contains 15 residues. The J segment lost 3 bases and the V segment lost 10 bases, leaving 10 bases of the junction unmatched. Germline values: CDR1 ENHRY, CDR2 SYGVKD. The CDR3 spells CATKAGLAGLYEQYF. The CDR3 DNA is TGTGCCACCAAGGCCGGACTAGCGGGACTCTACGAGCAGTACTTC.